These 7 T cell receptor beta chains were all obtained from the same sample, sequenced in a study of T-cell memory formation after mild COVID-19. TCRdb called the 5' RACE reads again in MiXCR, with one record for every CDR3 protein. The table includes a few hundred thousand distinct CDR3 sequences, around a quarter detected once. Input material: PBMCs or a T cell subset sorted from them (not recorded which). These receptors all come from an adult woman who had mild COVID-19 (a few samples of this study predate the infection). Cell type and time point are not known.

This clonotype was found a few times. The V and J genes are TRBV25-1 and TRBJ1-1; 9 bases align to TRBD1. The CDR3 contains 16 residues. V shed 2 bases and J 4 bases; nucleotides not matched to a gene: 8. CDR1 and CDR2 (germline): MGHDK, SYGVNS. In DNA form, the CDR3 reads TGTGCCAGCAGTGAACAGACAGGGGGTAGAAGCACTGAAGCTTTCTTT. Translated: CASSEQTGGRSTEAFF.

This clonotype was detected a few times. J is TRBJ2-2 and V is TRBV24-1; perhaps TRBD1 as D (5 bases). V lost 9 bases and J 0 bases, leaving 10 bases between the germline ends. The CDR3 totals 14 residues. Germline CDR1 and CDR2: KGHDR and SFDVKD. The CDR3 reads CATSGLANTGELFF. The CDR3 coding sequence is TGTGCCACCTCAGGGTTAGCGAACACCGGGGAGCTGTTTTTT.

This clonotype was seen more than once but under ten times. The chain links TRBV20-1 to TRBJ2-1; 11 nucleotides match TRBD2. The ends lost 1 base at V and 1 base at J; junction bases unmatched: 3. Per the germline V gene, CDR1 is DFQATT and CDR2 is SNEGSKA (reference sequence). CDR3 length: 16 residues. The CDR3, as DNA: TGCAGTGCTAGAGGGTTAGCGGGGGGGTCCTACAATGAGCAGTTCTTC. Translating gives CSARGLAGGSYNEQFF.

This chain links TRBV19 with TRBJ2-7; D possibly corresponds to TRBD1 (5 bases). Germline values: CDR1 LNHDA, CDR2 SQIVND (reference sequence). CDR3 size: 15 residues. Between the trimmed V and J ends, which lost 6 bases and 4 bases, there was a span of 19 bases. CDR3 DNA sequence: TGTGCCAGTAGCACAGGACACCAGGGATTTTACGAGCAGTACTTC. This gives the protein CASSTGHQGFYEQYF.

The V and J genes are TRBV27 and TRBJ2-5, with D perhaps TRBD2 (5 bases). The CDR3 extends over 14 amino acids. The germline V gene has CDR1 MNHEY and CDR2 SMNVEV (reference sequence). V shed 3 bases and J shed 0 bases, with 8 bases lying between them. CDR3 nucleotides: TGTGCCAGCAGTTTCAGTAGCGACCAAGAGACCCAGTACTTC. It yields the protein CASSFSSDQETQYF.

This chain uses TRBV7-9 with TRBJ1-6; D unresolved. This CDR3 contains 12 residues. Looked up from germline, CDR1 is SEHNR and CDR2 is FQNEAQ (reference sequence). The V end was cut by 1 base, the J end by 10 bases, with 5 bases between. The DNA for the CDR3 is TGTGCCAGCAGCTTAGAATCCTCACCCCTCCACTTT. This gives the protein CASSLESSPLHF. Variable domain in full (rest from reference TRBV7-9 and TRBJ1-6): DTGVSQNPRHKITKRGQNVTFRCDPISEHNRLYWYRQTLGQGPEFLTYFQNEAQLEKSRLLSDRFSAERPKGSFSTLEIQRTEQGDSAMYLCASSLESSPLHFGNGTRLTVT.

The chain is built from TRBV7-9 and TRBJ1-2, with D maybe TRBD1 (5 bases). Germline V gene lookup returns CDR1 SEHNR and CDR2 FQNEAQ (reference sequence). The CDR3 covers 14 residues. V gave up 4 bases and J gave up 4 bases, with 13 bases separating them. The CDR3 bases are TGTGCCAGCAGCTCCCGGGACGGACTCTATGGCTACACCTTC. As protein: CASSSRDGLYGYTF.